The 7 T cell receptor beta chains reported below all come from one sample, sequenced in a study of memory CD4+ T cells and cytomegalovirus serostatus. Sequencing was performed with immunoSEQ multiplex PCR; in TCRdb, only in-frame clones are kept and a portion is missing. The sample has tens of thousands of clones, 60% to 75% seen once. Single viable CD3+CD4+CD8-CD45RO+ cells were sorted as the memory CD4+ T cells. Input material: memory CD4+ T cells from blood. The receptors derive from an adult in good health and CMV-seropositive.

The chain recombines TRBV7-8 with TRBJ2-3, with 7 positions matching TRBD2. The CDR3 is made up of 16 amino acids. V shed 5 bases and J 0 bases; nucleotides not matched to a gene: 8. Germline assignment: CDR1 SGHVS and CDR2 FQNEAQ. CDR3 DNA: TGTGCCAGCAGCCCAAAGCGGGGCCTAAGCACAGATACGCAGTATTTT. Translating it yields CASSPKRGLSTDTQYF.

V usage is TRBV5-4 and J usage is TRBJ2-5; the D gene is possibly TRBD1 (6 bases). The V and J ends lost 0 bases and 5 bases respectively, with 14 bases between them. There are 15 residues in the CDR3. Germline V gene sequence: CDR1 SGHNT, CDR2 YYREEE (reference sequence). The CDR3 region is CASSLDRAMVETQYF. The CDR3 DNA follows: TGTGCCAGCAGCTTGGACAGGGCAATGGTGGAGACCCAGTACTTC.

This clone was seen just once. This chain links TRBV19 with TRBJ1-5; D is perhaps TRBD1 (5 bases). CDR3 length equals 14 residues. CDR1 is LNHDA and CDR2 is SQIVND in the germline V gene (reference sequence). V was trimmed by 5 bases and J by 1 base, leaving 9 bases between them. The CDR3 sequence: CASSARQSNQPQHF. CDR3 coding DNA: TGTGCCAGTAGTGCTCGACAGAGCAATCAGCCCCAGCATTTT.

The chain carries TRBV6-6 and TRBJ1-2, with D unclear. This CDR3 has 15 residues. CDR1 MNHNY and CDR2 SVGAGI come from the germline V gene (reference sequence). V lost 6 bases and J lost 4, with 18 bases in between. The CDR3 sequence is CASSYADSRLYGYTF. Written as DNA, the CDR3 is TGTGCCAGCAGCTACGCCGATTCTCGACTCTATGGCTACACCTTC.

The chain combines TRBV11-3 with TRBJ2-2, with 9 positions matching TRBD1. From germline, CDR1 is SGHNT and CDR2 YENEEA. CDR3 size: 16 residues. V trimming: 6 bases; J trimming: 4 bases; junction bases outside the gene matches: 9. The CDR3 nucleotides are TGTGCCAGCAGTCCCGCTTCGGGACAGGGCACCGGGGAGCTGTTTTTT. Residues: CASSPASGQGTGELFF.

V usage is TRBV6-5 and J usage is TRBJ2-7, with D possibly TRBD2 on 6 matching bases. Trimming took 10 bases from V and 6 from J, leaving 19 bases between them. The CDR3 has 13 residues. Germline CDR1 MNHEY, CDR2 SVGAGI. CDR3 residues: CATMGEGGREQYF. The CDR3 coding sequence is TGTGCCACCATGGGAGAGGGAGGTCGCGAGCAGTACTTC.

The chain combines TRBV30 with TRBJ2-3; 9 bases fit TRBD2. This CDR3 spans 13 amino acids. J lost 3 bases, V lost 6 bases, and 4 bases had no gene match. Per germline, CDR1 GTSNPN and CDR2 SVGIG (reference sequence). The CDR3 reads CACSGSGTDTQYF. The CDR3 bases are TGTGCCTGTAGCGGGAGTGGAACAGATACGCAGTATTTT. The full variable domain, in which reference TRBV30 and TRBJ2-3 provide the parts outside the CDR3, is SQTIHQWPATLVQPVGSPLSLECTVEGTSNPNLYWYRQAAGRGLQLLFYSVGIGQISSEVPQNLSASRPQDRQFILSSKKLLLSDSGFYLCACSGSGTDTQYFGPGTRLTVL.